This T cell receptor beta chain appears in the sequencing data of a study of PD-1 blockade in classical Hodgkin lymphoma (dated by TCRdb to about 2020). Background for the entire study: A peripheral blood immune signature of response to PD-1 blockade in classical Hodgkin lymphoma was defined using TCR beta sequencing and CyTOF. Overall study results and their limits: The study was restricted to a single clinical trial cohort, and the causes of repertoire differences, possibly disease activity or prior therapy, were left undefined. Newly diagnosed patients were reported to have lower baseline TCR diversity than healthy donors, and relapsed/refractory patients were reported to have lower baseline TCR diversity still.

This specimen's time point label, per the study, means: newly diagnosed, previously untreated cHL patient sample. Magnetic negative selection with a Miltenyi CD4+ T cell isolation kit was used to purify CD4+ T cells from thawed PBMCs. PBMCs from patients with newly diagnosed, previously untreated classical Hodgkin lymphoma were sequenced as a comparison group for the relapsed/refractory trial patients. After peripheral blood was drawn into 8 mL Vacutainer Cell Preparation Tubes, PBMCs were isolated by centrifugation and then cryopreserved. Purified CD4+ and CD8+ fractions were prepared only for cases with an additional available PBMC sample. Magnetically labelled cells were removed on LS columns in a quadroMACS separator, and the flow-through was collected as the purified fraction. Genomic DNA was extracted with the Qiagen DNeasy kit from unsorted PBMCs and from negatively selected CD4+ and CD8+ fractions. Amplification of TCR beta CDR3 regions was done by immunoSEQ multiplex PCR with primers that anneal to V and J segments. A synthetic immune receptor repertoire was used to minimize amplification bias, and remaining bias was computationally removed after sequencing. The authors' analysis ran thus. Repertoire diversity was quantified as the Shannon entropy index using custom Python scripts. Unsorted, CD4+ and CD8+ repertoires were examined separately, except in combined analyses, for which CD4+ and CD8+ sequences were merged in silico. TCRdb re-hosts the immuneACCESS table, in-frame sequences only. Its copies lack some clones; in the studies checked, an unresolved V gene accounts for under half of them, and the cause for the rest is not known. V, J and clone size were drawn from that table, and D and trimming were deduced from the DNA. For this sample the table gives just over 15,000 clones, of which 85% to 90% were detected only once. Of the sample, 0.84% is held by the ten largest clones.

Turning to this clone: Its antigen specificity is not known. It has no much larger one-base neighbor in the sample; base qualities were not kept.

CDR1 is given as SGHAT and CDR2 as FQNNGV, both from the germline V gene. Relative to germline, V is 4 bases shorter and J is 12 bases shorter, with 19 bases between their ends. The CDR3 spans 14 residues, from the cysteine through the phenylalanine. The read is trimmed to its CDR3 DNA, 42 bases read in frame from base 1. The chain uses TRBV11-2 and TRBJ2-1; 7 matching bases give a weak D call of TRBD2. The sequenced sample was CD4+ T cells from blood. The TCR was taken from a human donor with classical Hodgkin lymphoma. This receptor carries the CDR3 CASSSTFNREGQFF. The DNA sequence is as follows: TGTGCCAGCAGCTCAACTTTCAACAGGGAGGGGCAGTTCTTC. Here the CDR3 is joined to the reference TRBV11-2 and TRBJ2-1 genes, and the full variable domain is: EAGVAQSPRYKIIEKRQSVAFWCNPISGHATLYWYQQILGQGPKLLIQFQNNGVVDDSQLPKDRFSAERLKGVDSTLKIQPAKLEDSAVYLCASSSTFNREGQFFGPGTRLTVL.